This T cell receptor (beta chain) was captured in a study of OX40 agonist ivuxolimab in advanced cancers. This clone was seen a handful of times. Trimming stripped 1 base from V and 7 bases from J, with 8 bases between. The V gene's germline CDR1 is SNHLY and CDR2 FYNNEI. This CDR3 has 13 residues. The protocol was immunoSEQ multiplex PCR, while the TCRdb copy is restricted to in-frame clones and leaves out a portion. This sample has tens of thousands of clones, with about 86% found just once. This chain connects TRBV2 to TRBJ2-1; no reliable D call. This material consisted of CD4+ or CD8+ T cells sorted from blood, taken in a trial of the OX40 agonist ivuxolimab. The sequence was obtained from an adult with an advanced solid tumor such as melanoma, head and neck, liver or kidney cancer. The CDR3 reads CASSEDPRNEQFF. The CDR3 nucleotides are TGTGCCAGCAGTGAAGATCCTCGTAATGAGCAGTTCTTC.